The 18 T cell receptor beta chains listed next were all sequenced from one sample in a study of shared clonotypes between healthy human individuals (dated by TCRdb to the early 2020s). For the CD8 naive samples, CD45RO-negative cells were positively selected for CCR7, yielding a CD45RA+CCR7+ population from which TemRA cells were excluded. Library creation used the immunoSEQ multiplex PCR assay. In TCRdb, the immuneACCESS table is reduced to in-frame sequences with V and J assigned. These tables do not hold every clone; where another copy was compared, an unresolved V gene accounts for under half, and the others remain unexplained. Counted in this sample were some 1,900,000 clones; about 95% of them appeared once. The ten largest make up more than 0.9% of the sample. Sample: naive CD8+ T cells sorted from blood. Explained via the paper, the cell subset or site label denotes: CD45RA+CCR7+. The receptors derive from a man between 18 and 35 years old in good health.

The rearrangement joins TRBV6-1 to TRBJ2-5, with D maybe TRBD1 (7 bases). From germline, CDR1 is MNHNS and CDR2 SASEGT. The ends were cut back, 2 bases at V and 1 base at J, with 17 bases in the middle. The CDR3 covers 17 residues. CDR3 nucleotides: TGTGCCAGCAGTGAATGGGCAGGGGGGAATACCCAAGAGACCCAGTACTTC. This gives the protein CASSEWAGGNTQETQYF.

Points on this clone: This could be a read error, since a much larger clone is one nucleotide away. The chain links TRBV7-9 to TRBJ1-1; D ambiguous. Trimming cost V 3 bases and J 1 base, with 3 bases left between them. CDR1 and CDR2 from the germline V gene are SEHNR and FQNEAQ (reference sequence). This CDR3 spans 12 amino acids. The CDR3 is CASSFWNTEAFF. The DNA of the CDR3 is TGTGCCAGCAGCTTTTGGAACACTGAAGCTTTCTTT.

This sequence joins TRBV13 and TRBJ2-2; 9 bases are shared with TRBD1. Germline CDR1 PRHDT, CDR2 FYEKMQ (reference sequence). The CDR3 has 14 residues. The V gene end was trimmed by 4 bases and the J gene end by 6 bases; junction bases not matched to a gene: 3. The CDR3 DNA reads TGTGCCAGCAGCTACCGGGACAGGGCCGGGGAGCTGTTTTTT. The encoded protein is CASSYRDRAGELFF.

With regard to this clone: Other DNA sequences of this sample code for an identical CDR3. This chain uses TRBV27 with TRBJ2-7; tentative D call: TRBD1 (6 bases). The CDR3 length is 12 residues. Trimming took 3 bases from V and 5 from J, leaving 8 bases between them. CDR1 and CDR2 (germline): MNHEY, SMNVEV (reference sequence). The CDR3, as DNA: TGTGCCAGCAGTTTTGGGGGCGACGAGCAGTACTTC. Its protein product is CASSFGGDEQYF.

The J gene is TRBJ1-1, the V gene TRBV6-1; the D gene is possibly TRBD1 (5 bases). Germline lookup yields CDR1 MNHNS and CDR2 SASEGT. The CDR3 spans 14 residues. The ends were cut back, 2 bases at V and 4 bases at J, with 11 bases in the middle. CDR3 DNA sequence: TGTGCCAGCAGTGAATGGGGGGTGGGCACTGAAGCTTTCTTT. Translating gives CASSEWGVGTEAFF.

The rearrangement links TRBV28 to TRBJ2-5; D gene ambiguous. Germline V gene data show CDR1 as MDHEN and CDR2 as SYDVKM. The V gene lost 10 bases and the J gene lost 0 bases, with 12 bases spanning the gap. This CDR3 comprises 13 residues. CDR3 sequence reads: CATIPGNQETQYF. CDR3 nucleotides: TGTGCCACCATCCCAGGAAACCAAGAGACCCAGTACTTC.

This sequence joins TRBV27 and TRBJ2-1, with a weak D call TRBD2 (6 bases). The length of the CDR3 is 14 residues. V was clipped by 5 bases and J by 7 bases, with 15 bases between them. Germline V CDR1 and CDR2: MNHEY, SMNVEV (reference sequence). The CDR3 sequence is CASSAGGRGNEQFF. The CDR3 DNA is TGTGCCAGCAGTGCCGGGGGTCGGGGGAATGAGCAGTTCTTC.

This chain links TRBV19 with TRBJ1-1; no definite D call. V lost 2 bases and J 7 bases, leaving 11 bases between the germline ends. The CDR3 has 13 residues. Germline CDR1 and CDR2: LNHDA and SQIVND (reference sequence). CDR3 residues: CASSISGTVEAFF. In DNA form, the CDR3 reads TGTGCCAGTAGTATATCCGGTACGGTTGAAGCTTTCTTT.

This clone was picked up one time. This chain connects TRBV5-4 to TRBJ2-7, with D unresolved. There are 13 residues in the CDR3. The germline CDR1 and CDR2 sequences are SGHNT and YYREEE (reference sequence). Trimming took off 0 bases at V and 3 bases at J, with 7 bases between the two ends. The CDR3 here is CASSLELLYEQYF. In nucleotides, the CDR3 is TGTGCCAGCAGCTTGGAGCTCCTCTACGAGCAGTACTTC.

Only one count was recorded for this clone. This chain joins TRBV11-2 and TRBJ1-4; 8 bases line up with TRBD1. CDR1 SGHAT and CDR2 FQNNGV come from the germline V gene. The CDR3 is 15 amino acids. Losses at the gene ends were 3 bases for V and 3 bases for J; bases not matched to a gene: 3. The CDR3 protein is CASSFLTGANEKLFF. In DNA, the CDR3 is TGTGCCAGCAGCTTTTTGACAGGGGCTAATGAAAAACTGTTTTTT.

This clone came up once. This sample also contains other DNA sequences that code for the same CDR3. This chain links TRBV7-8 with TRBJ2-1, with D perhaps TRBD2 (6 bases). This CDR3 spans 14 amino acids. Trimming removed 3 bases at V and 2 bases at J, with 8 bases between. Germline V gives CDR1 SGHVS, CDR2 FQNEAQ. CDR3 coding DNA: TGTGCCAGCAGCTTCGGGGGAGCCTACAATGAGCAGTTCTTC. As protein: CASSFGGAYNEQFF. The whole variable domain, remainder taken from reference TRBV7-8 and TRBJ2-1, is GAGVSQSPRYKVAKRGQDVALRCDPISGHVSLFWYQQALGQGPEFLTYFQNEAQLDKSGLPSDRFFAERPEGSVSTLKIQRTQQEDSAVYLCASSFGGAYNEQFFGPGTRLTVL.

This CDR3 is CASSLRGLYSDTQYF. The CDR3, as DNA: TGCGCCAGCAGCTTGAGGGGGCTTTATTCAGATACGCAGTATTTT. The rearrangement links TRBV5-1 to TRBJ2-3, with 7 bases matching TRBD1. This CDR3 contains 15 residues. V lost 1 base and J lost 4; bases outside the gene matches: 6. Germline CDR1 is SGHRS and CDR2 is YFSETQ. Variable domain in full (rest from reference TRBV5-1 and TRBJ2-3): KAGVTQTPRYLIKTRGQQVTLSCSPISGHRSVSWYQQTPGQGLQFLFEYFSETQRNKGNFPGRFSGRQFSNSRSEMNVSTLELGDSALYLCASSLRGLYSDTQYFGPGTRLTVL.

This clone was seen a single time. This chain links TRBV7-9 with TRBJ1-1, with TRBD1 matching 9 bases. Trimming took 1 base from V and 1 from J; bases not matched to a gene: 7. There are 17 residues in the CDR3. Germline values: CDR1 SEHNR, CDR2 FQNEAQ (reference sequence). The CDR3 DNA reads TGTGCCAGCAGCTTAGTTTACGCGGGACAGGGGAACACTGAAGCTTTCTTT. This codes for CASSLVYAGQGNTEAFF. Full variable domain (rest looked up from reference TRBV7-9 and TRBJ1-1): DTGVSQNPRHKITKRGQNVTFRCDPISEHNRLYWYRQTLGQGPEFLTYFQNEAQLEKSRLLSDRFSAERPKGSFSTLEIQRTEQGDSAMYLCASSLVYAGQGNTEAFFGQGTRLTVV.

As for this clone: This same CDR3 is encoded by further DNA sequences in the sample. This chain joins TRBV2 and TRBJ2-5; a possible D gene is TRBD2 (5 bases). Germline V lookup: CDR1 SNHLY, CDR2 FYNNEI. CDR3 size: 13 residues. The ends were cut back, 4 bases at V and 2 bases at J, with 8 bases in the middle. The CDR3 protein is CASSGLPQETQYF. DNA for the CDR3: TGTGCCAGCAGTGGACTACCTCAAGAGACCCAGTACTTC.

The gene calls are TRBV4-2 and TRBJ2-7, with a possible D match to TRBD1 (5 bases). The CDR3 length is 16 residues. V gave up 0 bases and J gave up 0 bases, with 12 bases separating them. Germline CDR1 and CDR2: LGHNA and YNFKEQ. CDR3: CASSQDPGLPSYEQYF. CDR3 nucleotide sequence: TGTGCCAGCAGCCAAGATCCAGGGCTTCCCTCCTACGAGCAGTACTTC.

V usage is TRBV28 and J usage is TRBJ1-1; 8 bases map to TRBD1. Germline V CDR1 and CDR2: MDHEN, SYDVKM. The ends lost 2 bases at V and 1 base at J; junction bases unmatched: 6. This CDR3 region has 16 residues. As DNA, the CDR3 is TGTGCCAGCAGTTTAATTTCGGACAGGGCGAACACTGAAGCTTTCTTT. Its protein product is CASSLISDRANTEAFF.

V and J are TRBV6-1 and TRBJ1-2; possible D gene TRBD1, 6 bases. CDR3 length: 13 amino acids. Germline assignment: CDR1 MNHNS and CDR2 SASEGT. Deletions cut 4 bases from V and 5 bases from J, with 11 bases between. CDR3 sequence (DNA): TGTGCCAGCAGTGCCTTAGGGGGATATGGCTACACCTTC. It yields the protein CASSALGGYGYTF.

The chain has TRBV9 and TRBJ2-3; 12 nucleotides align to TRBD2. Losses at the gene ends were 4 bases for V and 0 bases for J; bases not matched to a gene: 9. Looked up from germline, CDR1 is SGDLS and CDR2 is YYNGEE. The CDR3 extends over 18 amino acids. The CDR3 nucleotides are TGTGCCAGCAGCACCTCGACTAGCGGGGGTACTAGCACAGATACGCAGTATTTT. Encoded protein: CASSTSTSGGTSTDTQYF. Complete variable domain (other parts from reference TRBV9 and TRBJ2-3): DSGVTQTPKHLITATGQRVTLRCSPRSGDLSVYWYQQSLDQGLQFLIQYYNGEERAKGNILERFSAQQFPDLHSELNLSSLELGDSALYFCASSTSTSGGTSTDTQYFGPGTRLTVL.